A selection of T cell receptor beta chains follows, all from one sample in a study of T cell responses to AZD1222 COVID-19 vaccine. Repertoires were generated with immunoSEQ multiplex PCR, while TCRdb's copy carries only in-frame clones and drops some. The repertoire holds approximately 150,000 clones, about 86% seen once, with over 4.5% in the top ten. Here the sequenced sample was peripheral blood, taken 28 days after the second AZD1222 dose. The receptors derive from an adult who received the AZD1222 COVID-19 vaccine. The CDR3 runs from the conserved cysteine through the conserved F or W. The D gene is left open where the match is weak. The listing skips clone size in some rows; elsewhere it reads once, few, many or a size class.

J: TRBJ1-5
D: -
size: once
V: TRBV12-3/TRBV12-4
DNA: TGTGCCAGCAGAGCAATGAGCAATCAGCCCCAGCATTTT
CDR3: CASRAMSNQPQHF

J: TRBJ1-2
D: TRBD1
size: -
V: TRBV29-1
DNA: TGCAGCGTCGACAGGGGATGGGGTGGCTACACCTTC
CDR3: CSVDRGWGGYTF

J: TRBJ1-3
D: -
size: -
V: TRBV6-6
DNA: TGTGCCAGCAGTTACGCCCAGGCGATATATTTT
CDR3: CASSYAQAIYF

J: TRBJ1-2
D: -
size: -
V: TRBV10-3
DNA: TGTGCCATCAGTCCCGCCCAGGGGACCTATGGCTACACCTTC
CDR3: CAISPAQGTYGYTF

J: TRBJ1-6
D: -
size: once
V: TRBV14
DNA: TGTGCCAGCAGCACCCTAACCGGGACACTTTATTCACCCCTCCACTTT
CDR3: CASSTLTGTLYSPLHF

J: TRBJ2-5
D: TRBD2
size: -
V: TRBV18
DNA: TGTGCCAGCTCACCTACGGCGGGAGGTTCTGAGACCCAGTACTTC
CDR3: CASSPTAGGSETQYF

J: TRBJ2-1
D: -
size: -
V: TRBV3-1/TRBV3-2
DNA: TGTGCCAGCAGCCCCCCCCGGGGCTACAATGAGCAGTTCTTC
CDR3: CASSPPRGYNEQFF

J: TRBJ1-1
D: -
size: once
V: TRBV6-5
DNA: TGTGCCAGCAGAAACCCCCGACAAGATAGGGCTTTCTTT
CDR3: CASRNPRQDRAFF

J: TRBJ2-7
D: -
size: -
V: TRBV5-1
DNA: TGCGCCAGCAGCTTGGGGGCAGGGGGGTACGAGCAGTACTTC
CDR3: CASSLGAGGYEQYF

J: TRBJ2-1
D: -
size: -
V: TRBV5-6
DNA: TGTGCCAGCAGCTTTCGGGGTGAGCAGTTCTTC
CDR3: CASSFRGEQFF

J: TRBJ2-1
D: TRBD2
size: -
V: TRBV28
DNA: TGTGCCAGCAGCCTAGGGCTAGCGGGGGGTATTGAGCAGTTCTTC
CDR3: CASSLGLAGGIEQFF

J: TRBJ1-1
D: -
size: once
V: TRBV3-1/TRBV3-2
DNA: TGTGCCAGCAGCCGACAGTACACTGAAGCTTTCTTT
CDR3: CASSRQYTEAFF

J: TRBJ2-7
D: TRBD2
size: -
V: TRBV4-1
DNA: TGCGCCAGCAGCCAACTAGCGGGGGGGTCCTACGAGCAGTACTTC
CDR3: CASSQLAGGSYEQYF

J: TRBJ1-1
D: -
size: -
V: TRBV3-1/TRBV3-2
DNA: TGTGCCAGCAGCCAATCGTCGGCACCCCGCGGCGAAGCTTTCTTT
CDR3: CASSQSSAPRGEAFF

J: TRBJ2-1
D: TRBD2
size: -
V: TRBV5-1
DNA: TGCGCCAGCAGCTTAGCGGGAGGTCGGAATGAGCAGTTCTTC
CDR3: CASSLAGGRNEQFF

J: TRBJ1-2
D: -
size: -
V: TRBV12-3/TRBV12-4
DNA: TGTGCCAGCAGCCCGTCGGAGGCCGTCGGCTACACCTTC
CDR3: CASSPSEAVGYTF

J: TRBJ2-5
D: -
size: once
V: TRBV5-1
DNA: TGCGCCAGCAGCTTGGGGGTCCAAGAGACCCAGTACTTC
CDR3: CASSLGVQETQYF

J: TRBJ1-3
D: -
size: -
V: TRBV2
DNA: TGTGCCAGCAGTGTGACGGGGACCACGGTAAAGTCTGGAAACACCATATATTTT
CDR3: CASSVTGTTVKSGNTIYF

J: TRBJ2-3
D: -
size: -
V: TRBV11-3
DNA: TGTGCCAGCAGCCCGACGGCACAGGGATTGCATAGCACAGATACGCAGTATTTT
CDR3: CASSPTAQGLHSTDTQYF

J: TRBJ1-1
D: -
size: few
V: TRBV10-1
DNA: TGCGCCAGCGAGGAGGGAGATGGCACTGAAGCTTTCTTT
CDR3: CASEEGDGTEAFF

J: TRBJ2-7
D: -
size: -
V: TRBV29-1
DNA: TGCAGCGTTGCCAGGCTTAGTCCCTACGAGCAGTACTTC
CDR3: CSVARLSPYEQYF

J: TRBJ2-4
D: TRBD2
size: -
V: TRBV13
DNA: TGTGCCAGCAGCCGCACTCGGCGGGAGACCCAGAAGGACGCCAAAAACATTCAGTACTTC
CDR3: CASSRTRRETQKDAKNIQYF

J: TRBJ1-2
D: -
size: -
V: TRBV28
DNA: TGTGCCAGCAGACCCGGGGGCGCGCGTGATGGCTACACCTTC
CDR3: CASRPGGARDGYTF

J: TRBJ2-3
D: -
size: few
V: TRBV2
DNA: TGTGCCAGCAGTGGGACAGCCACAGATACGCAGTATTTT
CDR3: CASSGTATDTQYF

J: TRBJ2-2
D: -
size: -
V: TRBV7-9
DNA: TGTGCCAGCAGCCCCGGGGAGCTGTTTTTT
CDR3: CASSPGELFF

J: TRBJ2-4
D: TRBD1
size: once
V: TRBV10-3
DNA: TGTGCCACCGCAACGGGACAGGGTACAAACATTCAGTACTTC
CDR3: CATATGQGTNIQYF

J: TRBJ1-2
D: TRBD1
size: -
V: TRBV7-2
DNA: TGTGCCAGCAGCCAATTGGGACAGATCTATGGCTACACCTTC
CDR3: CASSQLGQIYGYTF

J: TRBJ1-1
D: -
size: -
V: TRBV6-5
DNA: TGTGCCAGCAGTTACTCTGGGGGCCGTACTGAAGCTTTCTTT
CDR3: CASSYSGGRTEAFF

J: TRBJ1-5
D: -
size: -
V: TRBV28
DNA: TGTGCCAGCAGTTTGTCATACCCCCAGCATTTT
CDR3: CASSLSYPQHF

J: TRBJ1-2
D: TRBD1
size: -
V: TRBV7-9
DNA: TGTGCCAGCAGCTCCCAGGGGGGTGGCTACACCTTC
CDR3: CASSSQGGGYTF

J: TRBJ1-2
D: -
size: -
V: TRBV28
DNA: TGTGCCAGCAGTAGCCAGAACTATGGCTACACCTTC
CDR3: CASSSQNYGYTF

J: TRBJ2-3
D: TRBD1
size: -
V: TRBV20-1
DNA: TGCAGTGCTAGTAACAGGGGTTTTGGGGATACGCAGTATTTT
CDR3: CSASNRGFGDTQYF

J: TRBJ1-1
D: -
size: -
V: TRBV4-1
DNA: TGCGCCAGCAGCCATCGAACACAGAACACTGAAGCTTTCTTT
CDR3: CASSHRTQNTEAFF

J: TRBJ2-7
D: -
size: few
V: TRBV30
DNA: TGTGCCTGGAGCCGGGTCGCGACTAGCTCCTACGAGCAGTACTTC
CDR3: CAWSRVATSSYEQYF

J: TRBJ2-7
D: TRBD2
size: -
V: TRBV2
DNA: TGTGCCAGCAGGCCCACTAGCGGGGGGACCTACGAGCAGTACTTC
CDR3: CASRPTSGGTYEQYF

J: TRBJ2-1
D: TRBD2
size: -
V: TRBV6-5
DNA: TGTGCCAGCACAGCTAGCGGGGGGCAGTACAATGAGCAGTTCTTC
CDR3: CASTASGGQYNEQFF

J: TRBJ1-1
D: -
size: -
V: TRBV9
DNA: TGTGCCAGCAGCGTAGTATCTCTTGCGAGCGTAGGAGTCGGGAGGGACACTGAAGCTTTCTTT
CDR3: CASSVVSLASVGVGRDTEAFF

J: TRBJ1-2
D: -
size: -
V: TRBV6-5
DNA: TGTGCCAGCAGTTACGGAGTCGGCTATGGCTACACCTTC
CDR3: CASSYGVGYGYTF

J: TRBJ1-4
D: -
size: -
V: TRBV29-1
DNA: TGCAGCGTTGGGGAGAGCAGGGCGGGGGAAAAACTGTTTTTT
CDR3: CSVGESRAGEKLFF

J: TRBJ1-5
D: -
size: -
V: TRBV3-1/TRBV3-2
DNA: TGTGCCAGCAGCCAAGATGCGGGGAAGGGCAATCAGCCCCAGCATTTT
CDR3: CASSQDAGKGNQPQHF

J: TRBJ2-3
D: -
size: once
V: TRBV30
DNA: TGTGCCTGGAGCGAGCTTAATACCCTTAGCACAGATACGCAGTATTTT
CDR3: CAWSELNTLSTDTQYF

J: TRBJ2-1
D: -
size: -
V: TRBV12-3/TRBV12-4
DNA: TGTGCCAGCACCCGAGCCAGCCACAATGAGCAGTTCTTC
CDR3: CASTRASHNEQFF

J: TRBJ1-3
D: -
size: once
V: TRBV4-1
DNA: TGCGCCAGCAGCCAAGAAGTTGCGAGCCGAAACACCATATATTTT
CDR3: CASSQEVASRNTIYF

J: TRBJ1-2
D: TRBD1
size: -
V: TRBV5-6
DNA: TGTGCCAGCAGCTACTGGGACAGGGTTAACTATGGCTACACCTTC
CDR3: CASSYWDRVNYGYTF

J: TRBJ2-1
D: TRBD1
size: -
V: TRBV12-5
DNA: TGTGCTAGTGTCAAAGGGGGCTCAGAGGATTACAATGAGCAGTTCTTC
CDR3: CASVKGGSEDYNEQFF

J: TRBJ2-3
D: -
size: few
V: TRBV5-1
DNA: TGCGCCAGCAGCTTGATGTCAAACTCTGGGGATACGCAGTATTTT
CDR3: CASSLMSNSGDTQYF

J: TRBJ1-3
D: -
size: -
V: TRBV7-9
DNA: TGTGCCAGCAGCTTGCACCGGGGAGATGGTGGAAACACCATATATTTT
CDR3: CASSLHRGDGGNTIYF

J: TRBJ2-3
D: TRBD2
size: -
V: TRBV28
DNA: TGTGCCAGCGGGGCGGGGGGGCACACGCAGTATTTT
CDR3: CASGAGGHTQYF

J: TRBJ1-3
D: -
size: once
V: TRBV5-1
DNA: TGCGCCAGCAGCTTGGTCTCTGGGGCTCTCTCTGGAAACACCATATATTTT
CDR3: CASSLVSGALSGNTIYF

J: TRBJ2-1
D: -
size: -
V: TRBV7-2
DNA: TGTGCCAGCAGCCCCCGGGAGGGGGCGCGGAAAGAGCAGTTCTTC
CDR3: CASSPREGARKEQFF

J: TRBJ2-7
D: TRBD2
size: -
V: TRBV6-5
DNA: TGTGCCGGGGGAGGGTACGTCTCCTACGAGCAGTACTTC
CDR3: CAGGGYVSYEQYF

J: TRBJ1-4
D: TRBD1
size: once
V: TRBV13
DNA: TGTGCCAGCTCCCAATCGGGACAGGGGTATGAAAAACTGTTTTTT
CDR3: CASSQSGQGYEKLFF

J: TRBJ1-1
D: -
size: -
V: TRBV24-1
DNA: TGTGCCACCAGTGACCCGGCAGGGTCGGGGGCTTTCTTT
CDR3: CATSDPAGSGAFF